These 12 T cell receptor beta chains originate from one sample sequenced in a study of OX40 agonist ivuxolimab in advanced cancers. TCRdb keeps only in-frame clones here, not all; method: immunoSEQ multiplex PCR. Of about 60,000 clones detected, around 86% appear once; the ten largest clones hold 3.5% to 5%. This specimen was CD4+ or CD8+ T cells sorted from blood, taken in a trial of the OX40 agonist ivuxolimab. The receptors shown here come from an adult with an advanced solid tumor such as melanoma, head and neck, liver or kidney cancer.

To note about this clone: In the same sample, other DNA sequences code for this CDR3. V and J are TRBV6-6 and TRBJ2-7; perhaps TRBD1 as D (6 bases). There are 15 residues in the CDR3. Germline V gives CDR1 MNHNY, CDR2 SVGAGI (reference sequence). Trimming cost V 2 bases and J 1 base, with 12 bases left between them. CDR3 loop: CASSYPPGTSYEQYF. Written as DNA, the CDR3 is TGTGCCAGCAGTTACCCCCCCGGGACATCCTACGAGCAGTACTTC.

The DNA for the CDR3 is TGTGCCAGCAGCTCCGGGACAGGGTCCTACGAGCAGTACTTC. The encoded protein is CASSSGTGSYEQYF. The V gene is TRBV7-2, the J gene TRBJ2-7; 9 bases agree with TRBD1. Germline V CDR1 and CDR2: SGHTA, FQGNSA. V trimming: 4 bases; J trimming: 1 base; junction bases outside the gene matches: 2. There are 14 residues in the CDR3. Looking up the rest from reference TRBV7-2 and TRBJ2-7 gives the full variable domain: GAGVSQSPSNKVTEKGKDVELRCDPISGHTALYWYRQSLGQGLEFLIYFQGNSAPDKSGLPSDRFSAERTGGSVSTLTIQRTQQEDSAVYLCASSSGTGSYEQYFGPGTRLTVT.

This rearrangement joins TRBV5-1 to TRBJ2-1; D gene unclear. Per germline, CDR1 SGHRS and CDR2 YFSETQ. Trimming pared 4 bases from V and 8 bases from J, leaving 13 bases between. The length of the CDR3 is 13 residues. The CDR3 here is CASSDKTGDEQFF. As DNA, the CDR3 is TGCGCCAGCAGCGATAAGACCGGAGATGAGCAGTTCTTC. Drawing the rest from reference TRBV5-1 and TRBJ2-1, the complete variable domain is KAGVTQTPRYLIKTRGQQVTLSCSPISGHRSVSWYQQTPGQGLQFLFEYFSETQRNKGNFPGRFSGRQFSNSRSEMNVSTLELGDSALYLCASSDKTGDEQFFGPGTRLTVL.

The chain uses TRBV6-6 and TRBJ1-2; D remains unclear. The CDR3 runs to 14 residues. V was pared by 3 bases and J by 4 bases, with 12 bases between. Per the germline V gene, CDR1 is MNHNY and CDR2 is SVGAGI (reference sequence). The CDR3 nucleotides are TGTGCCAGCAGTTATGGCTCCACCTCCTATGGCTACACCTTC. Translated, it gives CASSYGSTSYGYTF.

The rearrangement joins TRBV18 to TRBJ1-2, with D maybe TRBD1 (6 bases). Between the trimmed V and J ends, which lost 6 bases and 12 bases, there was a span of 14 bases. The CDR3 runs 11 residues. Germline V lookup: CDR1 KGHSH, CDR2 LQKENI. This chain's CDR3 is CASSPTGWHTF. CDR3 nucleotide sequence: TGTGCCAGCTCGCCAACAGGGTGGCACACCTTC.

The chain carries TRBV14 and TRBJ1-6; D remains unclear. The germline V and J ends were trimmed by 0 bases and 8 bases, with 14 bases remaining between them. Germline values: CDR1 SGHDN, CDR2 FVKESK. This CDR3 has 16 residues. CDR3 DNA: TGTGCCAGCAGCCAAGATGAAGCCCACTGGGATTCACCCCTCCACTTT. Translating it yields CASSQDEAHWDSPLHF.

The rearrangement links TRBV2 to TRBJ2-3; weak D call: TRBD2 (5 bases). Germline CDR1 is SNHLY and CDR2 is FYNNEI. This CDR3 has 18 residues. Trimming removed 3 bases from V and 0 bases from J, with 19 bases in between. The CDR3 spells CASSDSTGVRISTDTQYF. CDR3 sequence (DNA): TGTGCCAGCAGTGATTCTACCGGGGTACGGATTAGCACAGATACGCAGTATTTT.

The chain carries TRBV19 and TRBJ2-1; TRBD2 agrees at 10 bases. This CDR3 is 15 amino acids long. The J segment lost 2 bases and the V segment lost 4 bases, leaving 2 bases of the junction unmatched. Germline lookup yields CDR1 LNHDA and CDR2 SQIVND (reference sequence). CDR3 in amino acids: CASSTLAGAYNEQFF. Written as DNA, the CDR3 is TGTGCCAGTAGTACCCTAGCGGGGGCCTACAATGAGCAGTTCTTC.

The CDR3 protein is CASSQKGRDRILNTEAFF. The CDR3 DNA reads as TGTGCCAGCAGCCAAAAAGGACGGGACAGGATTTTGAACACTGAAGCTTTCTTT. The chain is built from TRBV4-2 and TRBJ1-1, with 8 bases identical to TRBD1. The germline V gene encodes CDR1 LGHNA and CDR2 YNFKEQ. This CDR3 comprises 18 residues. The J segment lost 0 bases and the V segment lost 2 bases, leaving 11 bases of the junction unmatched.

The chain recombines TRBV7-9 with TRBJ2-5; 8 positions agree with TRBD2. The CDR3 length is 14 residues. The V segment lost 5 bases and the J segment 5 bases; nucleotides outside the gene matches: 7. CDR1 SEHNR and CDR2 FQNEAQ come from the germline V gene (reference sequence). The CDR3 here is CASSPRRGGETQYF. CDR3 sequence (DNA): TGTGCCAGCAGCCCCCGCCGGGGGGGGGAGACCCAGTACTTC.

V usage is TRBV5-8 and J usage is TRBJ1-1; D unclear. In germline, CDR1 is SGHTS, CDR2 YDEGEE. There are 13 residues in the CDR3. The ends were cut back, 3 bases at V and 2 bases at J, with 8 bases in the middle. The CDR3 is CASSWQENTEAFF. CDR3 nucleotides: TGTGCCAGCAGCTGGCAAGAAAACACTGAAGCTTTCTTT.

This clone was seen just once. The chain carries TRBV28 and TRBJ2-4, with D possibly matching TRBD2 (6 bases). V shed 8 bases and J shed 4 bases, with 18 bases lying between them. Germline CDR1 reads MDHEN; CDR2 reads SYDVKM. This CDR3 contains 15 residues. CDR3: CASGHRPGTKNIQYF. DNA of the CDR3: TGTGCCAGCGGGCATAGACCCGGGACTAAAAACATTCAGTACTTC.